The rows below give T cell receptor beta chains drawn from one sample of a study of human T cells and chemical hapten exposure. TCRdb reprocessed the RACE reads via MiXCR and lists one record per CDR3 protein. The sample consists of 62,000 or so distinct CDR3 sequences, 9.5% to 13% of them appearing once. This specimen was whole blood, taken in connection with sensitization to the hapten diphenylcyclopropenone (DPC). The receptors were gathered from a woman aged 45 to 65 with alopecia areata. Some clones in this sample may be carry-over from other donors' samples. Both conserved end residues are part of each CDR3. Each record gives: D gene, CDR3 length, clone size, V gene, J gene, CDR3 DNA, CDR3 protein. D genes are given only for firm matches. Clone size is given for some rows only: seen once, a few or many times, or a class if the clone is expanded.

TRBD1	15	many	TRBV19	TRBJ2-4	TGTGCCAGTAGCCCCCACCGGGGACAGGGATACATTCAGTACTTC	CASSPHRGQGYIQYF
-	14	few	TRBV20-1	TRBJ2-7	TGCAGTGCTAGACTCATGTCGAGCTCCTACGAGCAGTACTTC	CSARLMSSSYEQYF
-	19	-	TRBV28	TRBJ2-7	TGTGCCAGCAGAAGTCCTTTCCCCCAGGTGGGGGCACCGGTCTACGAGCAGTACTTC	CASRSPFPQVGAPVYEQYF
-	13	few	TRBV6-5	TRBJ2-1	TGTGCCAGCAGTACCGGGACGACGGGGGAGCAGTTCTTC	CASSTGTTGEQFF
-	14	-	TRBV7-3	TRBJ1-6	TGTGCCAGCAGGGGAGAACCGGGGACTTCACCCCTCCACTTT	CASRGEPGTSPLHF
TRBD2	15	many	TRBV29-1	TRBJ2-1	TGCAGCGTTGCTATTTGGACTAGCGGGAGGGATGAGCAGTTCTTC	CSVAIWTSGRDEQFF
-	15	many	TRBV30	TRBJ2-3	TGTGCCTGGAGAGGAAGCGGCGCGGCGAGGGATACGCAGTATTTT	CAWRGSGAARDTQYF
-	14	-	TRBV7-2	TRBJ1-4	TGTGCCAGCAGCCCAGACATGCGTAATGAAAAACTGTTTTTT	CASSPDMRNEKLFF
-	14	few	TRBV7-9	TRBJ1-5	TGTGCCAGCAGCTTGACAGGTCGCAATCAGCCCCAGCATTTT	CASSLTGRNQPQHF
-	15	-	TRBV18	TRBJ1-1	TGTGCCAGCTCACCAATGGCGACCGTGGGCACTGAAGCTTTCTTT	CASSPMATVGTEAFF
-	15	many	TRBV2	TRBJ2-2	TGTGCCAGCCGAAAGAGCAGGGTTAACACCGGGGAGCTGTTTTTT	CASRKSRVNTGELFF
-	13	-	TRBV4-3	TRBJ1-1	TGCGCCAGCAGCCAAGCTCGACGGACTGAAGCTTTCTTT	CASSQARRTEAFF
-	16	many	TRBV18	TRBJ1-6	TGTGCCAGCTCACCAATCGCCACCGGTTTTAATTCACCCCTCCACTTT	CASSPIATGFNSPLHF
-	14	many	TRBV7-8	TRBJ1-4	TGTGCCAGCAGCTTGGGGCAGGGGCAAGAAAAACTGTTTTTT	CASSLGQGQEKLFF
-	11	many	TRBV12-3/TRBV12-4	TRBJ2-3	TGTGCCAGCAGTTTCTGGGATACGCAGTATTTT	CASSFWDTQYF
TRBD1	14	few	TRBV19	TRBJ2-7	TGTGCCAGTAGTCGACAGGGAAGGACCTACGAGCAGTACTTC	CASSRQGRTYEQYF
TRBD1	15	few	TRBV7-9	TRBJ2-5	TGTGCCAGCAGCCTTACGGGACAGGGAAAAGAGACCCAGTACTTC	CASSLTGQGKETQYF
TRBD1	17	few	TRBV18	TRBJ1-1	TGTGCCAGCTCACGCGGGACAGGGGGCCGGGGAAACACTGAAGCTTTCTTT	CASSRGTGGRGNTEAFF
-	12	-	TRBV27	TRBJ2-1	TGTGCCAGCAGTGTCCGAGGCAATGAGCAGTTCTTC	CASSVRGNEQFF
TRBD1	14	-	TRBV3-1	TRBJ1-1	TGTGCCAGCAGCCATTGGACAGGGAACACTGAAGCTTTCTTT	CASSHWTGNTEAFF
TRBD1	14	many	TRBV5-6	TRBJ1-1	TGTGCCAGCACCCGGACAGGTAGGAACACTGAAGCTTTCTTT	CASTRTGRNTEAFF
-	12	few	TRBV21-1	TRBJ1-4	TGTGCCAGCAGCGGCGGGAATGAAAAACTGTTTTTT	CASSGGNEKLFF
-	14	many	TRBV28	TRBJ1-1	TGTGCCAGCAGTTTATTGACAGCGAACACTGAAGCTTTCTTT	CASSLLTANTEAFF
TRBD2	14	few	TRBV6-6	TRBJ2-1	TGTGCCAGCAAGGGGAGCGGGAGTTGGAATGAGCAGTTCTTC	CASKGSGSWNEQFF
-	17	-	TRBV12-5	TRBJ2-5	TGTGCTAGTGGTTTGGTTCCCCGACAGAGGGCCCGGGAGACCCAGTACTTC	CASGLVPRQRARETQYF
TRBD1	11	-	TRBV4-1	TRBJ1-1	TGCGCCAGCAACAGGGGTGGTGAAGCTTTCTTT	CASNRGGEAFF
-	11	few	TRBV30	TRBJ2-3	TGTGCCTGGGGACCCTTGGATACGCAGTATTTT	CAWGPLDTQYF
TRBD2	14	many	TRBV6-2/TRBV6-3	TRBJ2-7	TGTGCCAGCAGAGAGGCGGGGGGGTCCTACGAGCAGTACTTC	CASREAGGSYEQYF
-	15	-	TRBV6-1	TRBJ1-5	TGTGCCAGCAGTGACAGCACGGTCAACAATCAGCCCCAGCATTTT	CASSDSTVNNQPQHF
TRBD1	14	many	TRBV7-2	TRBJ2-1	TGTGCCAGCAGCTGGGGGACAGGGGGCACTGAGCAGTTCTTC	CASSWGTGGTEQFF
TRBD1	15	-	TRBV7-2	TRBJ1-4	TGTGCCAGCAGCCACCGGACAGGGGTTAATGAAAAACTGTTTTTT	CASSHRTGVNEKLFF
-	18	-	TRBV18	TRBJ1-2	TGTGCCAGCTCACCTTCTACGACAGGCGAGGCGCGAGTCTATGGCTACACCTTC	CASSPSTTGEARVYGYTF
-	15	few	TRBV25-1	TRBJ1-2	TGTGCCAGCAGTGCTCTGTCGGGCAGGGGCTATGGCTACACCTTC	CASSALSGRGYGYTF
-	14	-	TRBV4-2	TRBJ1-1	TGTGCCAGCAGCCAAGAAACGGGTCTCACTGAAGCTTTCTTT	CASSQETGLTEAFF
-	14	many	TRBV7-2	TRBJ2-7	TGTGCCAGCAGCCGAGGAGGGGGAGGGTACGAGCAGTACTTC	CASSRGGGGYEQYF
-	14	few	TRBV12-3/TRBV12-4	TRBJ1-5	TGTGCCAGCAGTTACAGTACACCCAATCAGCCCCAGCATTTT	CASSYSTPNQPQHF
TRBD1	14	many	TRBV2	TRBJ2-7	TGTGCCAGCAGTGATTGGACAGGGGGCGGAGGGCAGTACTTC	CASSDWTGGGGQYF
-	15	many	TRBV12-3/TRBV12-4	TRBJ2-7	TGTGCCAGCAGTCCAGCCGGGACACCTCCCTACGAGCAGTACTTC	CASSPAGTPPYEQYF
-	17	-	TRBV7-2	TRBJ1-6	TGTGCCAGCAGCTTACGTCAAGGCACCTCCTATAATTCACCCCTCCACTTT	CASSLRQGTSYNSPLHF
-	14	-	TRBV7-9	TRBJ1-6	TGTGCCAGCAGCTTCGACATTACTCATTCACCCCTCCACTTT	CASSFDITHSPLHF
-	13	few	TRBV28	TRBJ2-3	TGTGCCAGCAGCCCCGTCGTCACAGATACGCAGTATTTT	CASSPVVTDTQYF
TRBD2	16	many	TRBV28	TRBJ2-1	TGTGCCAGCACCCGAGAGAGTAGCGGGAGGGGCAATGAGCAGTTCTTC	CASTRESSGRGNEQFF
TRBD2	17	many	TRBV12-3/TRBV12-4	TRBJ2-2	TGTGCCAGCAATCCTGCGGGGGGCAGGTCGTGGACCGGGGAGCTGTTTTTT	CASNPAGGRSWTGELFF
TRBD1	15	few	TRBV7-9	TRBJ2-1	TGTGCCAGCAGCTCGCCGGGACAGCCATACAATGAGCAGTTCTTC	CASSSPGQPYNEQFF
TRBD2	14	many	TRBV7-7	TRBJ2-1	TGTGCTAGCAGCCCGGGACTACTCTACAATGAGCAGTTCTTC	CASSPGLLYNEQFF
-	13	many	TRBV7-8	TRBJ2-1	TGTGCCAGCAGCTCAAACGGGTACAATGAGCAGTTCTTC	CASSSNGYNEQFF
TRBD1	13	few	TRBV6-2/TRBV6-3	TRBJ1-5	TGTGCCAGCACCGACAGGGACAATCAGCCCCAGCATTTT	CASTDRDNQPQHF
TRBD1	16	-	TRBV5-1	TRBJ1-3	TGCGCCAGCAGCTTTCGGGACAGTGACTCTGGAAACACCATATATTTT	CASSFRDSDSGNTIYF
TRBD1	14	few	TRBV19	TRBJ1-5	TGTGCCACCGACTCGACAGGGAACAATCAGCCCCAGCATTTT	CATDSTGNNQPQHF
TRBD2	15	many	TRBV11-2	TRBJ2-3	TGTGCCAGCAGCTTACCCGGGACTACCCGAGATACGCAGTATTTT	CASSLPGTTRDTQYF
-	13	few	TRBV5-1	TRBJ1-1	TGCGCCAGCAGCTTGATGGAAAACACTGAAGCTTTCTTT	CASSLMENTEAFF
-	14	many	TRBV12-3/TRBV12-4	TRBJ1-2	TGTGCCAGCAGGACAACGAGGGGGGCGCATGGCTACACCTTC	CASRTTRGAHGYTF
-	12	-	TRBV29-1	TRBJ1-1	TGCAGCGTTGCCGGCGGGAACACTGAAGCTTTCTTT	CSVAGGNTEAFF